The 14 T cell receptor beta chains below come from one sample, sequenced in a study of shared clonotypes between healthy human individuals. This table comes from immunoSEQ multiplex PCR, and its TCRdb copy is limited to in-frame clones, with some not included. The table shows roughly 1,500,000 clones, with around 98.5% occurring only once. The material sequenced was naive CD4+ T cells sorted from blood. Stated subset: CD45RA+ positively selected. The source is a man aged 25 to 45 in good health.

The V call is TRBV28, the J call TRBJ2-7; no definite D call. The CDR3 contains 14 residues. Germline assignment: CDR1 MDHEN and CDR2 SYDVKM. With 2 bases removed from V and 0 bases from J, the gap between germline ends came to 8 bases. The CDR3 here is CASSLIAHSYEQYF. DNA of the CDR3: TGTGCCAGCAGTTTAATCGCACACTCCTACGAGCAGTACTTC.

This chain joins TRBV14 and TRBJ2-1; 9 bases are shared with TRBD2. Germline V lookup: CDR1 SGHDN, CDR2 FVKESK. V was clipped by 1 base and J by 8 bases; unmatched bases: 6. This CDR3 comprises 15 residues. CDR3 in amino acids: CASSQVAGVGDEQFF. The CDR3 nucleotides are TGTGCCAGCAGCCAAGTAGCGGGAGTCGGCGATGAGCAGTTCTTC.

The CDR3 here is CASRRAGTGTEAFF. The CDR3 region has the DNA TGCGCCAGCAGGCGCGCCGGGACAGGGACTGAAGCTTTCTTT. The V gene is TRBV4-1, the J gene TRBJ1-1; 9 nucleotides agree with TRBD1. Looked up from germline, CDR1 is MGHRA and CDR2 is YSYEKL. CDR3 length: 14 residues. Unmatched junction bases numbered 7, after V lost 6 bases and J lost 5 bases.

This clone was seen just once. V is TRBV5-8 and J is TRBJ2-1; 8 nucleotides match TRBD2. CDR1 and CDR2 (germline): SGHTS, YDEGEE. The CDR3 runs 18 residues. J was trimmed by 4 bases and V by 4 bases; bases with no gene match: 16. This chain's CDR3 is CASSLEAYGTRRYNEQFF. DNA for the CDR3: TGTGCCAGCAGCCTCGAGGCTTACGGGACTAGGAGATACAATGAGCAGTTCTTC.

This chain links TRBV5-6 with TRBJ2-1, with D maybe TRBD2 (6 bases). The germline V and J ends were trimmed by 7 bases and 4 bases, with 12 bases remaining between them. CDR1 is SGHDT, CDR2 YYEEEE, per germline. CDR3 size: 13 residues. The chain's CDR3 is CASSGSGYNEQFF. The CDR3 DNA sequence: TGTGCCAGCTCCGGGAGTGGTTACAATGAGCAGTTCTTC.

CDR3 amino acids: CASSFPRGRGGHTGELFF. CDR3 DNA sequence: TGTGCCAGCAGCTTCCCCCGGGGCAGGGGTGGGCACACCGGGGAGCTGTTTTTT. This chain connects TRBV7-8 to TRBJ2-2; D possibly corresponds to TRBD1 (6 bases). Trimming removed 3 bases at V and 3 bases at J, with 20 bases between. The CDR3 is 18 residues long. Germline V CDR1 and CDR2: SGHVS, FQNEAQ.

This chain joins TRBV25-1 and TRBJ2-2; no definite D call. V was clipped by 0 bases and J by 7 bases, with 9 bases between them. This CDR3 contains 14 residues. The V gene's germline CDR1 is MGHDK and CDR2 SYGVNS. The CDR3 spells CASSEYGSGGELFF. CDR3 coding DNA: TGTGCCAGCAGTGAATACGGATCCGGCGGGGAGCTGTTTTTT.

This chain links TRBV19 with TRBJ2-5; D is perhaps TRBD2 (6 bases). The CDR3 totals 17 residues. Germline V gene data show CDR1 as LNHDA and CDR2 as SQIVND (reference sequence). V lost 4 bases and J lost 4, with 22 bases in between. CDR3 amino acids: CASSRPRGDRLTETQYF. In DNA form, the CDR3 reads TGTGCCAGTAGTAGGCCACGCGGGGACCGCCTTACAGAGACCCAGTACTTC.

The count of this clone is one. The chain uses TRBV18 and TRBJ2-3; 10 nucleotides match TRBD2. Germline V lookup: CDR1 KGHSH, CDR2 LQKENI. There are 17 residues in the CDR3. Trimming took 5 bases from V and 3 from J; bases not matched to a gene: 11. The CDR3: CASSSRHLAGATDTQYF. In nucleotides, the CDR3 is TGTGCCAGCTCATCCCGTCACCTAGCGGGAGCTACAGATACGCAGTATTTT. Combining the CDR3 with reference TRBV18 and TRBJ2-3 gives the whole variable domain NAGVMQNPRHLVRRRGQEARLRCSPMKGHSHVYWYRQLPEEGLKFMVYLQKENIIDESGMPKERFSAEFPKEGPSILRIQQVVRGDSAAYFCASSSRHLAGATDTQYFGPGTRLTVL.

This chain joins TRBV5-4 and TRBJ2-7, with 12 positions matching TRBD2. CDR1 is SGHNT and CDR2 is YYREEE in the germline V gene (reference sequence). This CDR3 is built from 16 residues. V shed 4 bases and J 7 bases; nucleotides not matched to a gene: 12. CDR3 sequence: CASSVGTSGPQGEQYF. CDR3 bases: TGTGCCAGCAGCGTAGGGACTAGCGGGCCCCAAGGGGAGCAGTACTTC.

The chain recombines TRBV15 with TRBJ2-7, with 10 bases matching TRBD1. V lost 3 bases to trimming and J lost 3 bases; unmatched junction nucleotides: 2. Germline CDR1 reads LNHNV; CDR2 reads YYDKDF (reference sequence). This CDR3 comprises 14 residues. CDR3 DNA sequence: TGTGCCACCAGCAGGACAGGGGGCGTCTACGAGCAGTACTTC. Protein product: CATSRTGGVYEQYF. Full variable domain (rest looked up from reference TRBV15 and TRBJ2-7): DAMVIQNPRYQVTQFGKPVTLSCSQTLNHNVMYWYQQKSSQAPKLLFHYYDKDFNNEADTPDNFQSRRPNTSFCFLDIRSPGLGDTAMYLCATSRTGGVYEQYFGPGTRLTVT.

CDR3 nucleotides: TGCGCCAGCAGTGAGGGTGCGGTCGGGATCAATGAGCAGTTCTTC. It codes for CASSEGAVGINEQFF. The J gene is TRBJ2-1, the V gene TRBV10-1, with D possibly matching TRBD2 (5 bases). The V and J ends lost 2 bases and 6 bases respectively, with 14 bases between them. The CDR3 is made up of 15 amino acids. Per the germline V gene, CDR1 is WNHNN and CDR2 is SYGVQD (reference sequence).

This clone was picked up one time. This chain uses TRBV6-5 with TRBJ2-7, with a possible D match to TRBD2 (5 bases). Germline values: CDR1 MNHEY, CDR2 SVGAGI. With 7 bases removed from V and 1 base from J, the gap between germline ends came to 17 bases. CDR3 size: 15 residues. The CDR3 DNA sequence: TGTGCCAGCACCCCTGGCGGAGGCGGTTCCTACGAGCAGTACTTC. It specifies CASTPGGGGSYEQYF.

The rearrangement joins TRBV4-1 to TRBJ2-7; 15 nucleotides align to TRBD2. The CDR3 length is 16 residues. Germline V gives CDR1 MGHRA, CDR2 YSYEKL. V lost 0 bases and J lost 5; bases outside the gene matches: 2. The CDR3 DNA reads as TGCGCCAGCAGCCAAGAAGGACTAGCGGGAGGGAACGAGCAGTACTTC. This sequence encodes CASSQEGLAGGNEQYF.